The entry that follows covers one T cell receptor beta chain sequence. Its antigen is not known. This entry belongs to a study of blood T cells in healthy people across ages. Study observations and caveats: The CMV status of each donor remained undetermined, and this could have confounded shifts in expanded clonotypes.

The V end was cut by 0 bases, the J end by 4 bases, with 10 bases between. Germline V gene lookup returns CDR1 SGDLS and CDR2 YYNGEE. The CDR3 is made up of 15 amino acids. A second 7 to 11 cycle PCR used barcoded and J-beta primers. Using its own MiXCR run on the 5' RACE reads, TCRdb lists one record per CDR3 protein. The sample has around 1,600,000 distinct CDR3 sequences; roughly two fifths are singletons. The origin of this receptor is a woman aged 18-29 years in good health. The sequenced sample was blood. The chain uses TRBV9 and TRBJ2-2; no reliable D call. The CDR3 coding sequence is TGTGCCAGCAGCGTAGACGTGATTCGCACCGGGGAGCTGTTTTTT. Protein: CASSVDVIRTGELFF.